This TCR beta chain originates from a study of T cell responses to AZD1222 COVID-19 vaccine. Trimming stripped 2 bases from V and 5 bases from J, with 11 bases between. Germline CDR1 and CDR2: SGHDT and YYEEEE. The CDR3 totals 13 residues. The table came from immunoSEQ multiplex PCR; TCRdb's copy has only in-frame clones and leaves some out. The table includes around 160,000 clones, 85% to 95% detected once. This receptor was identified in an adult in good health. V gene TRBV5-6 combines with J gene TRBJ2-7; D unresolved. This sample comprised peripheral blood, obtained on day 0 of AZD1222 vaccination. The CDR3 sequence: CASSFPTDNEQYF. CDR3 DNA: TGTGCCAGCAGCTTCCCGACGGATAACGAGCAGTACTTC. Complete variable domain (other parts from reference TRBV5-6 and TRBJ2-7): DAGVTQSPTHLIKTRGQQVTLRCSPKSGHDTVSWYQQALGQGPQFIFQYYEEEERQRGNFPDRFSGHQFPNYSSELNVNALLLGDSALYLCASSFPTDNEQYFGPGTRLTVT.